This T cell receptor (beta chain) was sequenced for a study of blood T cell repertoires in COVID-19. Seattle patients were enrolled while actively infected and followed longitudinally. Clones were sequenced by immunoSEQ multiplex PCR, and TCRdb holds only the in-frame ones, with some missing. Found here are roughly 100,000 clones, roughly 88% of them singletons; the top ten hold 2.1%. Looked up from germline, CDR1 is MDHEN and CDR2 is SYDVKM. There are 15 residues in the CDR3. With 5 bases clipped from V and 8 bases from J, the junction kept 9 bases outside the gene matches. This receptor was identified in a man between 50 and 59 years old with COVID-19, enrolled during active disease. The V and J genes are TRBV28 and TRBJ2-1, with TRBD2 matching 10 bases. Sequenced: peripheral blood. For the CDR3, the DNA is TGTGCCAGCAGTCCAACTAGCGGGGCCTTGCATGAGCAGTTCTTC. Translating it yields CASSPTSGALHEQFF.